Listed here are 27 T cell receptor beta chains from one sample, sequenced in a study of technical replicates of blood from a handful of donors (dated by TCRdb to 2015 to 2018). Library generation was performed with the immunoSEQ multiplex PCR assay. TCRdb stores this immuneACCESS table with in-frame sequences only. Part of the clones is absent; in the studies checked, under half of the shortfall reflects unresolved V genes, and no reason is known for the rest. The sample data list about 100,000 clones, and 95% of these were observed just once. About 0.21% of the sample belongs to the ten largest clones. Sequencing used T cells isolated from PBMCs. The receptors shown here come from a human donor in good health.

The chain combines TRBV21-1 with TRBJ1-4; TRBD1, the table's D call, was not compared with the DNA. TRBV21-1 is a recognized pseudogene. This CDR3 has 15 amino acids. The CDR3 nucleotides read TGTGCCAGCAGCAAAAGGGACAGGTCTAATGAAAAACTGTTTTTT. Its protein product is CASSKRDRSNEKLFF.

The chain is built from TRBV19 and TRBJ2-7; TRBD1 matches at 8 bases. The V and J ends lost 0 bases and 7 bases, in that order; junction bases with no gene match: 5. Germline V gives CDR1 LNHDA, CDR2 SQIVND (reference sequence). The CDR3 length is 14 residues. This CDR3 is CASSIDQGQEEQYF. CDR3 nucleotides: TGTGCCAGTAGTATAGACCAGGGACAGGAGGAGCAGTACTTC.

The chain has TRBV19 and TRBJ2-1, with 13 bases matching TRBD2. CDR3 length: 18 residues. From germline, CDR1 is LNHDA and CDR2 SQIVND (reference sequence). V was pared by 2 bases and J by 12 bases, with 16 bases of the junction left unmatched. The CDR3 DNA reads as TGTGCCAGTAGTATAAGAGTGAAGACTAGCGGGAGGACCGGAGGGCAGTTCTTC. It is translated as CASSIRVKTSGRTGGQFF.

In nucleotides, the CDR3 is TGCGCCAGCAGCCAAGATTTTCGCCGCGGTGGCGGCGGTGAAGCTTTCTTT. The encoded protein is CASSQDFRRGGGGEAFF. The gene calls are TRBV4-1 and TRBJ1-1; no firm D call. V gave up 0 bases and J gave up 7 bases, with 21 bases separating them. Germline CDR1 is MGHRA and CDR2 is YSYEKL. CDR3 length: 17 amino acids.

V usage is TRBV2 and J usage is TRBJ1-1; 10 bases are shared with TRBD1. The junction had 3 bases not matched to a gene; V was cut back by 4 bases and J by 4 bases. The CDR3 length is 14 residues. Germline V gene lookup returns CDR1 SNHLY and CDR2 FYNNEI. The CDR3 protein is CASSVGQGSTEAFF. CDR3 nucleotides: TGTGCCAGCAGTGTGGGACAGGGGTCCACTGAAGCTTTCTTT.

Points on this clone: The junction does not match germline at one end; this may be a read error. The chain recombines TRBV12-5 with TRBJ2-7; D possibly corresponds to TRBD2 (6 bases). Looked up from germline, CDR1 is LGHNT and CDR2 is FRNRAP. The length of the CDR3 is 10 residues. The CDR3: CASGLPGGTF. Written as DNA, the CDR3 is TGTGCTAGTGGTTTGCCGGGCGGGACCTTC.

This clone was seen once. The rearrangement uses TRBV7-8 and TRBJ2-1, with 7 nucleotides matching TRBD1. V was clipped by 2 bases and J by 6 bases; unmatched bases: 7. Germline lookup yields CDR1 SGHVS and CDR2 FQNEAQ. The CDR3 spans 15 residues. The CDR3 DNA follows: TGTGCCAGCAGCTTAAGGGACAGTACGGGCAATGAGCAGTTCTTC. It specifies CASSLRDSTGNEQFF.

The chain is built from TRBV2 and TRBJ2-7; 8 positions match TRBD1. The germline CDR1 and CDR2 sequences are SNHLY and FYNNEI. V trimming: 0 bases; J trimming: 4 bases; junction bases outside the gene matches: 5. CDR3 size: 15 residues. In nucleotides, the CDR3 is TGTGCCAGCAGTGAAGCATCAGGGGGCGAGTACGAGCAGTACTTC. It is translated as CASSEASGGEYEQYF.

J is TRBJ1-5 and V is TRBV6-6; 10 bases are a match to TRBD1. The V gene end was trimmed by 6 bases and the J gene end by 7 bases; junction bases not matched to a gene: 6. Germline CDR1 reads MNHNY; CDR2 reads SVGAGI (reference sequence). The CDR3 contains 14 residues. The CDR3 nucleotides are TGTGCCAGCAGGGGGGGGACAGGGGACCAGCCCCAGCATTTT. Protein: CASRGGTGDQPQHF.

The V gene is TRBV25-1, the J gene TRBJ2-7; 9 bases are a match to TRBD1. The CDR3 sequence is 15 residues long. The germline V gene encodes CDR1 MGHDK and CDR2 SYGVNS. Losses at the gene ends were 0 bases for V and 6 bases for J; bases not matched to a gene: 6. The CDR3 spells CASSEYLTGGREQYF. The CDR3 bases are TGTGCCAGCAGTGAATATTTGACAGGGGGACGCGAGCAGTACTTC.

V is TRBV13 and J is TRBJ2-1, with D unclear. In germline, CDR1 is PRHDT, CDR2 FYEKMQ (reference sequence). V was trimmed by 3 bases and J by 8 bases, leaving 8 bases between them. The CDR3 is made up of 12 amino acids. The CDR3 nucleotides are TGTGCCAGCAGCTTCCAGATCCATGAGCAGTTCTTC. It translates to CASSFQIHEQFF.

V gene TRBV7-9 combines with J gene TRBJ2-3, with 11 bases matching TRBD1. V gave up 2 bases and J gave up 3 bases; unmatched junction bases: 4. Germline V gene lookup returns CDR1 SEHNR and CDR2 FQNEAQ (reference sequence). The CDR3 spans 16 residues. The chain's CDR3 is CASSLRDRGVTDTQYF. CDR3 DNA sequence: TGTGCCAGCAGCTTAAGGGACAGGGGGGTTACAGATACGCAGTATTTT.

This chain uses TRBV7-2 with TRBJ2-2; D is possibly TRBD2 (7 bases). Per the germline V gene, CDR1 is SGHTA and CDR2 is FQGNSA. This CDR3 region has 13 residues. V dropped 3 bases and J dropped 8 bases, with 10 bases sitting between them. DNA for the CDR3: TGTGCCAGCAGCTTGGGGGGGGCAGGGGAGCTGTTTTTT. As protein: CASSLGGAGELFF.

The rearrangement uses TRBV30 and TRBJ2-3, with 8 bases lining up with TRBD2. CDR1 and CDR2 from the germline V gene are GTSNPN and SVGIG (reference sequence). This CDR3 spans 12 amino acids. V was clipped by 3 bases and J by 10 bases; unmatched bases: 6. The CDR3 coding sequence is TGTGCCTGGAGAAAAGCGGGGGAAGCGCAGTATTTT. Translated, it gives CAWRKAGEAQYF.

This sequence joins TRBV12-5 and TRBJ1-2; D ambiguous. Germline V gives CDR1 LGHNT, CDR2 FRNRAP. There are 17 residues in the CDR3. V was pared by 0 bases and J by 1 base, with 15 bases between. Here the CDR3 reads CASGLVVRPEDNYGYTF. CDR3 nucleotide sequence: TGTGCTAGTGGTTTGGTCGTCCGTCCAGAAGATAACTATGGCTACACCTTC.

This chain connects TRBV29-1 to TRBJ2-1; 7 nucleotides match TRBD2. The junction had 17 bases not matched to a gene; V was cut back by 3 bases and J by 9 bases. Germline V gene lookup returns CDR1 SQVTM and CDR2 ANQGSEA. This CDR3 has 16 amino acids. CDR3 in amino acids: CSVDPRREPSGSEQFF. CDR3 sequence (DNA): TGCAGCGTTGACCCCAGGCGGGAGCCCTCAGGGAGTGAGCAGTTCTTC.

The count of this clone is one. V usage is TRBV27 and J usage is TRBJ1-1, with a tentative D call TRBD1 (5 bases). V dropped 4 bases and J dropped 11 bases, with 17 bases sitting between them. From germline, CDR1 is MNHEY and CDR2 SMNVEV (reference sequence). The CDR3 contains 13 residues. The CDR3 sequence: CASSSPLSGEAFF. Here the CDR3 DNA reads TGTGCCAGCAGTTCCCCGCTGTCGGGGGAGGCTTTCTTT.

This chain connects TRBV27 to TRBJ2-1; the D gene is possibly TRBD2 (6 bases). Trimming removed 6 bases from V and 10 bases from J, with 10 bases in between. This CDR3 has 11 residues. CDR1 is MNHEY and CDR2 is SMNVEV in the germline V gene (reference sequence). Here the CDR3 reads CASRLGLEQFF. CDR3 DNA sequence: TGTGCCAGCAGGCTCGGACTAGAGCAGTTCTTC.

This clone was seen a single time. The V call is TRBV30, the J call TRBJ1-5, with 10 bases identical to TRBD1. This CDR3 region has 14 residues. CDR1 and CDR2 (germline): GTSNPN, SVGIG (reference sequence). The V segment lost 1 base and the J segment 4 bases; nucleotides outside the gene matches: 1. This chain's CDR3 is CAWSGGQGNQPQHF. As DNA, the CDR3 is TGTGCCTGGAGTGGGGGACAGGGGAATCAGCCCCAGCATTTT.

Concerning this clone itself: Other DNA sequences of this sample code for an identical CDR3. V is TRBV5-1 and J is TRBJ1-3; TRBD1 is a possible D gene (5 bases). Per the germline V gene, CDR1 is SGHRS and CDR2 is YFSETQ. The CDR3 has 14 residues. The V gene lost 1 base and the J gene lost 1 base, with 6 bases spanning the gap. This CDR3 is CASSLTGSGNTIYF. The DNA for the CDR3 is TGCGCCAGCAGCTTGACAGGATCTGGAAACACCATATATTTT.

This clone was seen only once. J is TRBJ1-4 and V is TRBV4-2, with a weak D call TRBD1 (5 bases). Trimming stripped 0 bases from V and 10 bases from J, with 12 bases between. Germline-derived CDR1 and CDR2 are LGHNA and YNFKEQ. The CDR3 extends over 14 amino acids. As DNA, the CDR3 is TGTGCCAGCAGCCAAGATCCGGGGGACCTAAAACTGTTTTTT. This sequence encodes CASSQDPGDLKLFF.

The chain recombines TRBV21-1 with TRBJ2-7; the DNA was not compared with TRBD1, the D call given in the table. TRBV21-1 represents a pseudogene. This CDR3 has 15 residues. The CDR3 sequence is CASSKGQGFSYEQYF. The CDR3 DNA reads as TGTGCCAGCAGCAAGGGTCAGGGCTTCTCCTACGAGCAGTACTTC.

The CDR3 is CASSLHGRDEGTQYF. The CDR3 DNA reads as TGTGCCAGCAGCCTGCATGGGCGGGACGAGGGGACCCAGTACTTC. V and J are TRBV7-8 and TRBJ2-5; D is possibly TRBD2 (6 bases). Germline CDR1 is SGHVS and CDR2 is FQNEAQ. Trimming removed 5 bases from V and 7 bases from J, with 20 bases in between. There are 15 residues in the CDR3.

The rearrangement links TRBV4-1 to TRBJ2-1, with 8 bases matching TRBD1. Trimming at V came to 0 bases and at J to 5 bases, leaving 6 bases not matched to a gene. From germline, CDR1 is MGHRA and CDR2 YSYEKL. The CDR3 loop spans 16 amino acids. The CDR3 here is CASSQENRGNHNEQFF. Written as DNA, the CDR3 is TGCGCCAGCAGCCAAGAGAACAGGGGGAACCACAATGAGCAGTTCTTC.

The CDR3 DNA sequence: TGTGCCAGCAGCAACAACCAGGAATACACCTTC. Translating gives CASSNNQEYTF. The chain links TRBV6-5 to TRBJ1-2; no firm D call. This CDR3 comprises 11 residues. From germline, CDR1 is MNHEY and CDR2 SVGAGI. V was trimmed by 6 bases and J by 11 bases, leaving 13 bases between them.

The rearrangement joins TRBV4-1 to TRBJ1-2; tentatively, D is TRBD1 (5 bases). Germline V gives CDR1 MGHRA, CDR2 YSYEKL. Between the trimmed V and J ends, which lost 3 bases and 6 bases, there was a span of 20 bases. The CDR3 sequence is 16 residues long. The CDR3 reads CASSHSPDKRGNGYTF. The CDR3 DNA is TGCGCCAGCAGCCACTCTCCGGATAAGCGGGGGAATGGCTACACCTTC.

The gene calls are TRBV2 and TRBJ1-3; the D gene is possibly TRBD1 (6 bases). V lost 4 bases to trimming and J lost 2 bases, with 12 bases between them. Per germline, CDR1 SNHLY and CDR2 FYNNEI. The CDR3 contains 15 residues. The CDR3 protein is CASSAGVITGNTIYF. The CDR3 nucleotides read TGTGCCAGCAGTGCAGGGGTAATAACTGGAAACACCATATATTTT.